This TCR beta chain was documented in a study of CXCR3-negative and CXCR3-positive naive CD8 T cells. General study points: Partly lower CXCR3 expression followed cryopreservation, and most assays relied on fresh PBMCs. Surface CD5 looked about the same in the naive subsets, so the authors worked out TCR strength from TRB CDR3 properties. Memory CD8+ T cell repertoires were far less diverse than both naive subsets. Researchers report that CXCR3-positive naive cells carry more hydrophobic TRB CDR3s than CXCR3-negative naive cells.

Germline V gene sequence: CDR1 DFQATT, CDR2 SNEGSKA (reference sequence). The CDR3 is 13 amino acids. Each CD8+ T cell subset was flow-sorted in triplicate. Every sort contained around 310,000 cells. As for this clonotype: The antigen is unknown.

Via 5' RACE with UMI labels, TRB cDNA libraries were prepared. TCRdb re-called the 5' RACE reads, yielding one record per CDR3 amino acid sequence without DNA. The sample data list tens of thousands of distinct CDR3 sequences. This sequence joins TRBV20-1 and TRBJ1-5. Sequences were obtained from naive CXCR3+ CD8+ T cells from blood. Stated subset: CD45RO-CCR7+CD27+CD95- naive CD8+ T cells expressing CXCR3 (TNR3+). The receptor was derived from a human donor in good health. Some clones in this sample may be carry-over from other donors' samples. The CDR3 here is CSARDIRHQPQHF.